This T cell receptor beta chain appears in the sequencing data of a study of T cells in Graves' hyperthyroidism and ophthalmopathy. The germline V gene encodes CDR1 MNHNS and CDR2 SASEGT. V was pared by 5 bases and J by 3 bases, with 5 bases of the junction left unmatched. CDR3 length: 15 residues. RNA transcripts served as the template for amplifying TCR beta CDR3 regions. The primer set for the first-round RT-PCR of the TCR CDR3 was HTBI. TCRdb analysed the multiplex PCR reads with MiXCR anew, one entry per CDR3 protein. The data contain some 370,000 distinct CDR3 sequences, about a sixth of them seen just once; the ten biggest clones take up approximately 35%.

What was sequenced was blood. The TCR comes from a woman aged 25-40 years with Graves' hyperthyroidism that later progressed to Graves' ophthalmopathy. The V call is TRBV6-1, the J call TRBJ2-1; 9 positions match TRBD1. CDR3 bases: TGTGCCAGCAGTTTTGGACAGGGGAACTACAATGAGCAGTTCTTC. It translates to CASSFGQGNYNEQFF.